Presented here are 8 T cell receptor beta chains from one specimen sequenced in a study of beta chain features in type 1 diabetes. As every portion of the isolated RNA was reverse transcribed, the sequencing read expressed TCRB transcripts. Data came from immunoSEQ multiplex PCR; TCRdb stores just in-frame clones and leaves some out. Here the sample spans 680,000 or so clones, 13% being singletons. Findings and caveats of the study: Among patients with Type 1 diabetes, TCRB CDR3s were moderately but significantly shorter in every one of the four CD4+ subsets.

No antigen has been assigned to these receptors. Sequencing used naive CD4+ T cells from blood. The receptor set was obtained from a man between 18 and 35 years old with type 1 diabetes.

This clone was picked up a small number of times. The chain couples TRBV5-1 to TRBJ2-7, with D perhaps matching TRBD2 (6 bases). The CDR3 sequence is 16 residues long. The V end was cut by 4 bases, the J end by 0 bases, with 17 bases between. Germline V gene sequence: CDR1 SGHRS, CDR2 YFSETQ. Here the CDR3 reads CASSAGGRTPSYEQYF. In DNA, the CDR3 is TGCGCCAGCAGCGCCGGGGGAAGGACTCCCTCCTACGAGCAGTACTTC.

CDR3 protein: CSVARGTEQFF. The CDR3 DNA reads as TGCAGCGTTGCCAGGGGGACTGAGCAGTTCTTC. V is TRBV29-1 and J is TRBJ2-1; 7 nucleotides agree with TRBD1. V lost 4 bases and J lost 9; bases outside the gene matches: 3. Germline CDR1 is SQVTM and CDR2 is ANQGSEA. The CDR3 covers 11 residues.

This chain joins TRBV18 and TRBJ2-7; the D gene could be TRBD1 or TRBD2 (5 bases each). Germline-derived CDR1 and CDR2 are KGHSH and LQKENI. CDR3 length: 15 amino acids. Trimming took 2 bases from V and 4 from J, leaving 15 bases between them. The CDR3 is CASSPNPGTSYEQYF. CDR3 in DNA: TGTGCCAGCTCACCAAACCCCGGGACGTCTTACGAGCAGTACTTC.

This clone was seen more than once but under ten times. For the CDR3, the DNA is TGCGCCAGCAGCTTGGAGGTTAGCGGGGCCACAGATACGCAGTATTTT. Its protein is CASSLEVSGATDTQYF. The chain links TRBV5-1 to TRBJ2-3; 8 nucleotides match TRBD2. V was clipped by 0 bases and J by 2 bases; unmatched bases: 5. Per germline, CDR1 SGHRS and CDR2 YFSETQ. The CDR3 is 16 residues long. Using reference TRBV5-1 and TRBJ2-3 for the parts outside the CDR3, the full variable domain is KAGVTQTPRYLIKTRGQQVTLSCSPISGHRSVSWYQQTPGQGLQFLFEYFSETQRNKGNFPGRFSGRQFSNSRSEMNVSTLELGDSALYLCASSLEVSGATDTQYFGPGTRLTVL.

This clone was found a few times. This chain connects TRBV7-9 to TRBJ1-5, with unresolved D. V shed 5 bases and J shed 2 bases, with 16 bases lying between them. The CDR3 consists of 16 residues. In germline, CDR1 is SEHNR, CDR2 FQNEAQ (reference sequence). CDR3 protein: CASSDTADGRNQPQHF. The CDR3 DNA reads as TGTGCCAGCAGCGACACGGCGGATGGACGCAATCAGCCCCAGCATTTT.

In its sample, this clone was seen a few times. V usage is TRBV27 and J usage is TRBJ2-3; D remains ambiguous. V was pared by 3 bases and J by 1 base, with 11 bases between. This CDR3 spans 15 amino acids. Germline assignment: CDR1 MNHEY and CDR2 SMNVEV (reference sequence). DNA of the CDR3: TGTGCCAGCAGTTTCTCAGGTTGGGGCACAGATACGCAGTATTTT. Protein product: CASSFSGWGTDTQYF.

This clone was seen more than once but under ten times. The chain uses TRBV6-6 and TRBJ1-1; possible D gene TRBD1, 6 bases. The CDR3 runs to 14 residues. From germline, CDR1 is MNHNY and CDR2 SVGAGI (reference sequence). Trimming took 5 bases from V and 2 from J, leaving 12 bases between them. CDR3 loop: CASSPDSLNTEAFF. The CDR3 DNA reads as TGTGCCAGCAGTCCGGACAGTTTAAACACTGAAGCTTTCTTT.

This clone showed up just a few times. V usage is TRBV30 and J usage is TRBJ2-6; TRBD2 might be the D (6 bases). Trimming removed 1 base from V and 3 bases from J, with 7 bases in between. The CDR3 extends over 14 amino acids. CDR1 and CDR2 (germline): GTSNPN, SVGIG (reference sequence). CDR3 DNA sequence: TGTGCCTGGAGTGGGGACTTTGGGGCCAACGTCCTGACTTTC. Translated, it gives CAWSGDFGANVLTF.